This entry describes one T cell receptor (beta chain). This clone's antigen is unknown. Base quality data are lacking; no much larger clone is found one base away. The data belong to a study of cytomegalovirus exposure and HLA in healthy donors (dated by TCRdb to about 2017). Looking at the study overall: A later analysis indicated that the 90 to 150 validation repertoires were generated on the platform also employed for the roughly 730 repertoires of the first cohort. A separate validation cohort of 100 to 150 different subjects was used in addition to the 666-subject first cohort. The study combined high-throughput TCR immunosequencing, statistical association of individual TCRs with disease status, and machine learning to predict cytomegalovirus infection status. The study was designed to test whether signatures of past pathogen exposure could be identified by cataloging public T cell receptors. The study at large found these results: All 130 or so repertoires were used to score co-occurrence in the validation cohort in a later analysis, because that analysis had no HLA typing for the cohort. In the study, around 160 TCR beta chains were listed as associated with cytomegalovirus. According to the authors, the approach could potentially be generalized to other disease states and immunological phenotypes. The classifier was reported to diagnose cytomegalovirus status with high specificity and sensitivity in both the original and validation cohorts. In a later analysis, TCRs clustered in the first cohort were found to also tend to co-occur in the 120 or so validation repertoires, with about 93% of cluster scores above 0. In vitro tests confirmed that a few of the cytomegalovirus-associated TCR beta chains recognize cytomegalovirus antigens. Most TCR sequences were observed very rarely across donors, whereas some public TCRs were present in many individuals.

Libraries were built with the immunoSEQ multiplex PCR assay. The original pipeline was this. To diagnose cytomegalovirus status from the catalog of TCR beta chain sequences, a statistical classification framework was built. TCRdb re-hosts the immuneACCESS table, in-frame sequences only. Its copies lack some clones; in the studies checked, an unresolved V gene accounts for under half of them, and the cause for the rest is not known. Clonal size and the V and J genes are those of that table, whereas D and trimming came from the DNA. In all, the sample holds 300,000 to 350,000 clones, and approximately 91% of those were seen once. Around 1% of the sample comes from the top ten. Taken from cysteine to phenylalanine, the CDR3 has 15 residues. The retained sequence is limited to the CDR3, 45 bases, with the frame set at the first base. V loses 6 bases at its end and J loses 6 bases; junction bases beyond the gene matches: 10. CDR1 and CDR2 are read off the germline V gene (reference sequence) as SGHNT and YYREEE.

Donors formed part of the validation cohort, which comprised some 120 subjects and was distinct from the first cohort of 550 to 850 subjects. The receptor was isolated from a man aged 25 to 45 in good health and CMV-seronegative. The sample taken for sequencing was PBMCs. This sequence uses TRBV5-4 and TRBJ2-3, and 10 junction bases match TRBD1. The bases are TGTGCCAGCACACCCGGGACAGGGGTCGCGGATACGCAGTATTTT. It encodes CASTPGTGVADTQYF.